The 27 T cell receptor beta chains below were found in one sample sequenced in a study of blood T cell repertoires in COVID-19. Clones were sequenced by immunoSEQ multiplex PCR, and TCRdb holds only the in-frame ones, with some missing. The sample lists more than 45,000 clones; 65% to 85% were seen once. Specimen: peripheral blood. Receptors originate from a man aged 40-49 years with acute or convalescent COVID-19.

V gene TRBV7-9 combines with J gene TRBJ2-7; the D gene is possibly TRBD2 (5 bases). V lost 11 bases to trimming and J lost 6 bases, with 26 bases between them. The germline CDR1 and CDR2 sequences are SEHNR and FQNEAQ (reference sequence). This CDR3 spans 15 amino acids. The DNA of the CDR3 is TGTGCCCCACCCCTAATCCGACCGAAGGCGGGCGAGCAGTACGTC. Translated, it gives CAPPLIRPKAGEQYV.

In DNA, the CDR3 is TGTGCCAGCAGGGGGGAGGGCACATCGGTGTATGGCTACACCTTC. It translates to CASRGEGTSVYGYTF. The V call is TRBV5-8, the J call TRBJ1-2, with D possibly TRBD1 on 5 matching bases. CDR3 size: 15 residues. With 5 bases removed from V and 5 bases from J, the gap between germline ends came to 19 bases. CDR1 is SGHTS, CDR2 YDEGEE, per germline.

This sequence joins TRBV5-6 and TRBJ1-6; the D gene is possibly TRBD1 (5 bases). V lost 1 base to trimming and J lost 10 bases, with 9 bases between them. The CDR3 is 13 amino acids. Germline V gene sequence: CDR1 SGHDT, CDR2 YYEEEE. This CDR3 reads CASSLTGHSPLHF. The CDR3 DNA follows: TGTGCCAGCAGCTTGACAGGTCACTCACCCCTCCACTTT.

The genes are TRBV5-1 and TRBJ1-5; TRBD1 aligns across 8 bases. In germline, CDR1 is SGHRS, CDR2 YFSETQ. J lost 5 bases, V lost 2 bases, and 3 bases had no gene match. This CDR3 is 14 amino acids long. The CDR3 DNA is TGCGCCAGCAGCTTAAGGACAGGGCATCAGCCCCAGCATTTT. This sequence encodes CASSLRTGHQPQHF.

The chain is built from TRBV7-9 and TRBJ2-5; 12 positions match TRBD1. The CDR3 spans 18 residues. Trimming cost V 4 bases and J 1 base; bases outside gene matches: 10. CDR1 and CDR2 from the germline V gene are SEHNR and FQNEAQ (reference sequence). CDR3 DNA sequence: TGTGCCAGCAGCTCTCCGGGACAGGGGGCCTCAAGCCAAGAGACCCAGTACTTC. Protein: CASSSPGQGASSQETQYF.

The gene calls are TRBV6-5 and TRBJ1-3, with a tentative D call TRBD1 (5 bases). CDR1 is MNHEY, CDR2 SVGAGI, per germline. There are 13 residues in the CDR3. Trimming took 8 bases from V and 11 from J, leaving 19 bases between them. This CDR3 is CASGLGGGVAIYF. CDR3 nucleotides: TGTGCCAGCGGACTTGGTGGGGGGGTGGCCATATATTTT.

This CDR3 reads CASSLSSNYGYTF. CDR3 nucleotide sequence: TGTGCCAGCAGCTTATCTAGTAACTATGGCTACACCTTC. The J gene is TRBJ1-2, the V gene TRBV5-4; D is unresolved. Per the germline V gene, CDR1 is SGHNT and CDR2 is YYREEE (reference sequence). The V end lost 2 bases, the J end lost 1 base, and 6 bases lay between the germline ends. There are 13 residues in the CDR3.

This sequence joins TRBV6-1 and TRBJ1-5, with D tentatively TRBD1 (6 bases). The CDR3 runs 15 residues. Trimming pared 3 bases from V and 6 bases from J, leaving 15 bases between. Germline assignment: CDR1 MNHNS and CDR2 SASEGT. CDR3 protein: CASSEGGGFGQPQHF. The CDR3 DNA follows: TGTGCCAGCAGTGAGGGCGGGGGCTTCGGTCAGCCCCAGCATTTT.

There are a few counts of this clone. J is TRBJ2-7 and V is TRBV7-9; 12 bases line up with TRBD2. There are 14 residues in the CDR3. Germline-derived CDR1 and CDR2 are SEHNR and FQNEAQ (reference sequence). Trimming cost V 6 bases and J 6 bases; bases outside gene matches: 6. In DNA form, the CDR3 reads TGTGCCAGCAGTTCGACTAGCGGGAGTTTCGAGCAGTACTTC. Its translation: CASSSTSGSFEQYF.

The CDR3 loop is CASIGQGRNQPQHF. In nucleotides, the CDR3 is TGTGCCAGCATTGGACAGGGGAGGAATCAGCCCCAGCATTTT. J is TRBJ1-5 and V is TRBV6-5; 9 nucleotides align to TRBD1. The CDR3 totals 14 residues. The germline CDR1 and CDR2 sequences are MNHEY and SVGAGI. V was pared by 7 bases and J by 4 bases, with 5 bases of the junction left unmatched.

CDR3 bases: TGTGCCACCAGCAAACCACTCTCAGGGGTTGAGACCCAGTACTTC. Residues: CATSKPLSGVETQYF. The chain is built from TRBV15 and TRBJ2-5; TRBD1 is a possible D gene (6 bases). V was trimmed by 4 bases and J by 5 bases, leaving 17 bases between them. This CDR3 contains 15 residues. The germline V gene has CDR1 LNHNV and CDR2 YYDKDF (reference sequence). The whole variable domain, remainder taken from reference TRBV15 and TRBJ2-5, is DAMVIQNPRYQVTQFGKPVTLSCSQTLNHNVMYWYQQKSSQAPKLLFHYYDKDFNNEADTPDNFQSRRPNTSFCFLDIRSPGLGDTAMYLCATSKPLSGVETQYFGPGTRLLVL.

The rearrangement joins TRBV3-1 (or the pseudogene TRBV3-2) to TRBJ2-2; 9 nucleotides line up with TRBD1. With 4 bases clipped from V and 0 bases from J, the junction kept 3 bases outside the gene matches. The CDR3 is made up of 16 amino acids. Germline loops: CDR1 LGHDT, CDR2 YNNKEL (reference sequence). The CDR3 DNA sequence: TGTGCCAGCAGCCGTGGACAGGGGACGAACACCGGGGAGCTGTTTTTT. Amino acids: CASSRGQGTNTGELFF.

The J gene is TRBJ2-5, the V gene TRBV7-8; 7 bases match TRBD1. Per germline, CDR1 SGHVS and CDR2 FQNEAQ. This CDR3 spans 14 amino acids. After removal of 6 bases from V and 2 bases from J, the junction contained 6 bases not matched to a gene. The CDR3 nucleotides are TGTGCCAGCAGTCTAGGGGGCAGACAAGAGACCCAGTACTTC. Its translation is CASSLGGRQETQYF.

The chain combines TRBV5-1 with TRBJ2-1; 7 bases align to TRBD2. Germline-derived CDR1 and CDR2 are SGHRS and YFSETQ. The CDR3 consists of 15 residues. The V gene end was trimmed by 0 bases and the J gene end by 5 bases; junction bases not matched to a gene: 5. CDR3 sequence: CASSLASSGNNEQFF. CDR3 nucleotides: TGCGCCAGCAGCTTGGCTTCTAGCGGAAACAATGAGCAGTTCTTC.

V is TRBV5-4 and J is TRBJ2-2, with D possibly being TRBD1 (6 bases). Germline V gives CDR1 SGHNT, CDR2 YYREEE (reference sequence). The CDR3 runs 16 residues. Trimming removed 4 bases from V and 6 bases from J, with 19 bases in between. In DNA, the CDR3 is TGTGCCAGCAGCAGGGGACAAACCGCGGACCCCGGGGAGCTGTTTTTT. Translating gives CASSRGQTADPGELFF.

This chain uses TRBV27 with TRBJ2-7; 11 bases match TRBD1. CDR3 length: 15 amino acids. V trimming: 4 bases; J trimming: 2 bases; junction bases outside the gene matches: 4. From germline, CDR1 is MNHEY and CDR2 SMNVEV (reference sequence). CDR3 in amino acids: CASSSPGQGAYEQYF. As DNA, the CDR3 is TGTGCCAGCAGTTCCCCGGGACAGGGGGCCTACGAGCAGTACTTC.

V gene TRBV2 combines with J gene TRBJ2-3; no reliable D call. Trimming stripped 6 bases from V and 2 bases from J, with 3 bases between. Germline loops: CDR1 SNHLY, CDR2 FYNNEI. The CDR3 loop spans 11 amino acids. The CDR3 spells CASSYTDTQYF. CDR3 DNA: TGTGCCAGCAGCTACACAGATACGCAGTATTTT.

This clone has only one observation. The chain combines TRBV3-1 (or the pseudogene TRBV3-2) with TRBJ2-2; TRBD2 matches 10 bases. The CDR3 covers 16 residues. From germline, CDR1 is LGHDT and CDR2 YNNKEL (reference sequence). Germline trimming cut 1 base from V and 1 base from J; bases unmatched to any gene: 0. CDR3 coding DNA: TGTGCCAGCAGCCAAGGGACTAGCGGGAACACCGGGGAGCTGTTTTTT. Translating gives CASSQGTSGNTGELFF.

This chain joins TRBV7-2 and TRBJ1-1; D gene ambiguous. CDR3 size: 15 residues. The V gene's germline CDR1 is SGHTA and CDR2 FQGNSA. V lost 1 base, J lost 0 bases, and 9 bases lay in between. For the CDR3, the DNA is TGTGCCAGCAGCTTAGGACCGGGGATGAACACTGAAGCTTTCTTT. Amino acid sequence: CASSLGPGMNTEAFF.

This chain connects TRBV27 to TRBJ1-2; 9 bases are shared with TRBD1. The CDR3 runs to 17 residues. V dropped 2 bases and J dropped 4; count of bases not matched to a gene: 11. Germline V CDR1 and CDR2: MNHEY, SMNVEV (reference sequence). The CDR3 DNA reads TGTGCCAGCAGTTTAAGGGCGGGGACAGGGCGGCCCTATGGCTACACCTTC. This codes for CASSLRAGTGRPYGYTF.

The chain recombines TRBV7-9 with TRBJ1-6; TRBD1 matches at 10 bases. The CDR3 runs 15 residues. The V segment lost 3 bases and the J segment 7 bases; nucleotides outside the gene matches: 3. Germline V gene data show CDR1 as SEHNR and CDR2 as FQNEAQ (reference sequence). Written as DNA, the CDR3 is TGTGCCAGCAGCTTGGGACAGGGGAACAATTCACCCCTCCACTTT. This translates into CASSLGQGNNSPLHF.

The CDR3 sequence is CASSEFRRRDGEKLFF. The CDR3 DNA reads TGCGCCAGCAGTGAGTTCCGGAGGAGGGATGGTGAAAAACTGTTTTTT. The chain links TRBV10-2 to TRBJ1-4, with D uncertain. Germline loops: CDR1 WSHSY, CDR2 SAAADI. This CDR3 region has 16 residues. V lost 1 base and J lost 7, with 16 bases in between.

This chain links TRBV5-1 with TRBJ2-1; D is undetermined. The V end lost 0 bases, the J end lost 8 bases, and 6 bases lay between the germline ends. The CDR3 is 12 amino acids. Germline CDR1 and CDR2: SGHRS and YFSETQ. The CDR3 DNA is TGCGCCAGCAGCTTGGTGGCGGATGAGCAGTTCTTC. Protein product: CASSLVADEQFF.

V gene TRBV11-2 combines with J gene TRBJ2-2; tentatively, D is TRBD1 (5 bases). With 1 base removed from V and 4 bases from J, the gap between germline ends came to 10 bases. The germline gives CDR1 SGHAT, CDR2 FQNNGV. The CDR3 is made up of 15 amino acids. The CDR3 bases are TGTGCCAGCAGCTTAGGGGTAGGGGTCACCGGGGAGCTGTTTTTT. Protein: CASSLGVGVTGELFF.

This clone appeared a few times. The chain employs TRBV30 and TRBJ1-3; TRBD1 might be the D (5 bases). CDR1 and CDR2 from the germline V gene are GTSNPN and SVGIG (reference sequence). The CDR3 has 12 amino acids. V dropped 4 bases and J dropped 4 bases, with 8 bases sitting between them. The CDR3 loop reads CAWKGLGNTIYF. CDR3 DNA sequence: TGTGCCTGGAAGGGACTCGGAAACACCATATATTTT.

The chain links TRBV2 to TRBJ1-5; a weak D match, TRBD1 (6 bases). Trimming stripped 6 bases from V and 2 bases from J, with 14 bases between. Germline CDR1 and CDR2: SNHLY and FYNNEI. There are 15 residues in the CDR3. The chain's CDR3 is CASSPRQARNQPQHF. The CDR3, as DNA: TGTGCCAGCAGCCCCCGACAGGCGCGCAATCAGCCCCAGCATTTT.

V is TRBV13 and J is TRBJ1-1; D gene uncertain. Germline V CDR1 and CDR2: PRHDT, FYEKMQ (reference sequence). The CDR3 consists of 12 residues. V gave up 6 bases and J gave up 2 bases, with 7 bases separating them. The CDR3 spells CASSRLNTEAFF. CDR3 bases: TGTGCCAGCAGTAGACTCAACACTGAAGCTTTCTTT.